This TCR beta chain was sequenced for a study of T cells in Graves' hyperthyroidism and ophthalmopathy. This clonotype was recorded many times. Its antigen is undetermined. The CDR3 is 15 amino acids. Unmatched junction bases numbered 9, after V lost 5 bases and J lost 2 bases. Study results and caveats: From stable hyperthyroidism, ophthalmopathy was separated by a 13 V-J model.

The investigators amplified TCR beta CDR3 regions from RNA transcripts. The HTBI primer set drove a first-round RT-PCR of the TCR CDR3. TCRdb called the multiplex PCR reads again in MiXCR, with one record for every CDR3 protein. Of more than 650,000 distinct CDR3 sequences listed, less than 15% are singletons. The receptor was derived from a woman aged 18-30 years with Graves' hyperthyroidism. This chain links TRBV12-3 or TRBV12-4 with TRBJ2-7; 7 bases map to TRBD2. The sequenced sample consisted of blood. The chain's CDR3 is CASSVSGTGTYEQYF. DNA for the CDR3: TGTGCCAGCAGTGTGAGCGGGACGGGAACCTACGAGCAGTACTTC.